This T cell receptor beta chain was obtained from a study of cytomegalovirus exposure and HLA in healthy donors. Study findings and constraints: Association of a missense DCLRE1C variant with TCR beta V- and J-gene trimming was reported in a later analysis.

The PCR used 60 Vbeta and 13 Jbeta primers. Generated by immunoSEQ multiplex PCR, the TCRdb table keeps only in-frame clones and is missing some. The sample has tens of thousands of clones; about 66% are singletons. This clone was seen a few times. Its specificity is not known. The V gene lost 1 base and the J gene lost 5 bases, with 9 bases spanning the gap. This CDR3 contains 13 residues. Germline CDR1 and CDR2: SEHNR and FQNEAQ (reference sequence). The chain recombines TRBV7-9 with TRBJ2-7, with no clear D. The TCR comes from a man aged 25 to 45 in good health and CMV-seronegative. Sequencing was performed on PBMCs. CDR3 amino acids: CASSLGPRNEQYF. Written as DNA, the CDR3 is TGTGCCAGCAGCTTAGGCCCTAGAAACGAGCAGTACTTC. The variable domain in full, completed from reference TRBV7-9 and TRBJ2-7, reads DTGVSQNPRHKITKRGQNVTFRCDPISEHNRLYWYRQTLGQGPEFLTYFQNEAQLEKSRLLSDRFSAERPKGSFSTLEIQRTEQGDSAMYLCASSLGPRNEQYFGPGTRLTVT.